A selection of T cell receptor beta chains follows, all from one sample in a study of T-cell reconstitution after alpha-beta-depleted transplantation in children. TCRdb itself ran the PCR reads through MiXCR, one entry per CDR3 protein. Here the sample spans 200,000 to 300,000 distinct CDR3 sequences, around 12% being singletons. The input for sequencing was PBMCs from the stem cell graft donor, taken from the stem cell graft. All receptors derive from a human donor who donated a stem cell graft to a child with acute lymphoblastic leukemia. The conserved cysteine and the conserved F or W are not part of the CDR3 here.

V	J	CDR3
TRBV10-3	TRBJ1-2	AISGLTTNYGYT
TRBV30	TRBJ1-1	AWKTGLGTEAF
TRBV7-3	TRBJ1-2	ARLRDRGFGYT
TRBV5-1	TRBJ2-2	ASSLDGGANTGELF
TRBV6-1	TRBJ2-3	ASSADSPGLAGGWDTDTQY
TRBV29-1	TRBJ1-2	SVTGTGANYGYT
TRBV6-2/TRBV6-3	TRBJ1-5	ASQMPGRYQPQH
TRBV30	TRBJ1-5	AWGQYSNQPQH
TRBV14	TRBJ2-2	ASSQGHFRGVNPGELF
TRBV20-1	TRBJ1-1	SAGTPRAF
TRBV20-1	TRBJ2-7	SANRLGALTPYEQY
TRBV20-1	TRBJ2-1	SARAGTGLINEQF
TRBV3-1	TRBJ2-7	ASSHRQGSYEQY
TRBV6-5	TRBJ1-5	ASSYPDPLGDSQPQH
TRBV27	TRBJ1-2	ASSLLGTGVNYGYT
TRBV11-1	TRBJ2-7	ASSLGMVSGRAVGHEQY
TRBV19	TRBJ1-5	ASYPSEYSNQPQH
TRBV6-2/TRBV6-3	TRBJ2-1	ASSIRLEPVSDEQF
TRBV10-3	TRBJ2-7	AISESISGSPNEQY
TRBV10-3	TRBJ1-1	AISDPVSRGTEAF
TRBV30	TRBJ1-1	AWRVTEAF
TRBV5-5	TRBJ1-5	ASSFVRGRNQPQH
TRBV28	TRBJ2-7	ASSFNPGQGTYEQY
TRBV27	TRBJ1-5	ASSLSAGTRLPQH
TRBV5-8	TRBJ2-3	ASSFLPGQTTDTQY
TRBV12-3/TRBV12-4	TRBJ1-6	ASRAQGFSPLH
TRBV19	TRBJ2-1	ATGWGGASYNEQF
TRBV7-9	TRBJ2-5	ASSWGQIQETQY
TRBV24-1	TRBJ1-1	ATSEYGKEAF
TRBV6-1	TRBJ1-4	ASSDRGNEKLF
TRBV12-3/TRBV12-4	TRBJ2-7	ASSQGQGAAEQY
TRBV7-9	TRBJ1-6	ASSLYVEGSPLH
TRBV24-1	TRBJ1-1	ATSDDRDHGF
TRBV20-1	TRBJ2-6	SASRRDRGLSGANVLT
TRBV24-1	TRBJ1-1	ATSDATGVTEAF
TRBV15	TRBJ1-5	ATSRDFQGVGNQPQH
TRBV29-1	TRBJ2-7	SVVTQGYEQY
TRBV24-1	TRBJ1-1	ATSDPPDTEAF
TRBV5-1	TRBJ2-3	ASSDSRTRAFDTQY
TRBV12-3/TRBV12-4	TRBJ2-6	ASSFRRGNGANVLT
TRBV5-6	TRBJ2-7	ASSLSAYEQY
TRBV13	TRBJ2-1	ASSLGSTSGDNEQF
TRBV7-2	TRBJ1-2	ASSSPGPGGYT